In its sample, the clone carrying this T cell receptor (beta chain) was seen a few times. TCRdb keeps only in-frame clones here, not all; method: immunoSEQ multiplex PCR. The sample holds 350,000 to 400,000 clones, 85% to 90% seen once. The data stem from a study of blood T cell repertoires in COVID-19. Overall study: Some COVID-19 samples were acute and others convalescent; all came from the United States, Italy and Spain.

This CDR3 spans 13 amino acids. Deletions cut 1 base from V and 3 bases from J, with 7 bases between. Germline CDR1 reads SGHAT; CDR2 reads FQNNGV. The source of this sequence is a woman aged 25 to 39 who had recovered from COVID-19. Sequencing used PBMCs or T cells enriched from blood (not recorded which). This rearrangement joins TRBV11-2 to TRBJ2-7; D is unclear. The CDR3, as DNA: TGTGCCAGCAGCTTAGCTCCAGACTACGAGCAGTACTTC. Amino acids: CASSLAPDYEQYF.